This T cell receptor (beta chain) appears in the sequencing data of a study of T cell responses to AZD1222 COVID-19 vaccine. Clones were read by immunoSEQ multiplex PCR, and TCRdb kept only the in-frame ones, dropping some. The sample has more than 85,000 clones, approximately 94% seen once. A note on this clone: Its target is unknown.

Whole-study results and caveats: White British ancestry dominated among donors, who included more females, and clonal diversity was possibly underestimated. Among spike-specific TCRs, nearly half reportedly target unmutated variant regions.

The CDR3 spans 14 residues. The V and J ends lost 7 bases and 6 bases, in that order; junction bases with no gene match: 7. Germline CDR1 LNHDA, CDR2 SQIVND (reference sequence). The source of this sequence is an adult who received the AZD1222 COVID-19 vaccine. J is TRBJ2-7 and V is TRBV19; 12 bases map to TRBD1. Specimen: peripheral blood, collected 28 days after the second AZD1222 dose. CDR3 region: CASTDGTGGAEQYF. CDR3 coding DNA: TGTGCCAGTACAGACGGGACAGGGGGCGCCGAGCAGTACTTC.